This passage covers 23 T cell receptor beta chains from one sample sequenced in a study of blood T cell repertoires in COVID-19. Clones were sequenced by immunoSEQ multiplex PCR, and TCRdb holds only the in-frame ones, with some missing. The table lists over 150,000 clones, approximately 87% of them singletons. Sequencing was done on a sample of peripheral blood. These receptors were collected from a young woman who had recovered from COVID-19.

The V gene is TRBV1, the J gene TRBJ2-1; whether TRBD2, the table's D call, matches the DNA was not checked. TRBV1 is a known pseudogene. The CDR3 consists of 17 residues. CDR3 protein: CTSSRHIAGGPDNEQFF. As DNA, the CDR3 is TGCACCAGCAGCCGCCACATAGCGGGAGGGCCGGATAATGAGCAGTTCTTC.

This CDR3 reads CASRTGASDYNEQFF. The DNA of the CDR3 is TGTGCCAGTAGGACAGGAGCTTCGGACTACAATGAGCAGTTCTTC. The chain links TRBV9 to TRBJ2-1, with TRBD1 matching over 7 bases. Trimming at V came to 8 bases and at J to 3 bases, leaving 11 bases not matched to a gene. The CDR3 sequence is 15 residues long. Germline V gene sequence: CDR1 SGDLS, CDR2 YYNGEE.

About this clone itself: At one of its ends the junction is not consistent with the germline gene, which may arise from a read error. The chain joins TRBV7-7 to TRBJ2-3, with 7 bases identical to TRBD1. This CDR3 contains 14 residues. Germline lookup yields CDR1 SSHAT and CDR2 FNYEAQ (reference sequence). CDR3 amino acids: CASSSETGADTQYF. CDR3 DNA: TGTGCTAGCAGCTCCGAAACAGGGGCAGATACGCAGTATTTT.

The genes are TRBV19 and TRBJ2-1; TRBD1 matches 10 bases. CDR1 and CDR2 (germline): LNHDA, SQIVND (reference sequence). CDR3 length equals 14 residues. J gave up 6 bases and V 9 bases, and 8 bases lay outside the gene matches. DNA for the CDR3: TGTGCCAGCCACCGGGACAGGGGAAGCAATGAGCAGTTCTTC. Its translation is CASHRDRGSNEQFF.

This chain links TRBV3-1 (or the pseudogene TRBV3-2) with TRBJ1-1; 8 positions agree with TRBD1. The CDR3 contains 15 residues. CDR1 is LGHDT, CDR2 YNNKEL, per germline (reference sequence). V was pared by 4 bases and J by 1 base, with 5 bases of the junction left unmatched. CDR3 sequence reads: CASSPRTGRNTEAFF. CDR3 DNA sequence: TGTGCCAGCAGCCCTCGGACAGGGAGGAACACTGAAGCTTTCTTT.

This sequence joins TRBV19 and TRBJ1-1, with no clear D. Trimming cost V 3 bases and J 1 base, with 12 bases left between them. The V gene's germline CDR1 is LNHDA and CDR2 SQIVND (reference sequence). The CDR3 has 15 amino acids. This CDR3 reads CASSITSSGNTEAFF. Here the CDR3 DNA reads TGTGCCAGTAGTATCACGTCGTCCGGGAACACTGAAGCTTTCTTT.

This chain joins TRBV4-3 and TRBJ2-3, with 9 bases lining up with TRBD2. The CDR3 loop spans 18 amino acids. V was clipped by 0 bases and J by 4 bases; unmatched bases: 11. CDR1 and CDR2 from the germline V gene are LGHNA and YSLEER. CDR3 DNA sequence: TGCGCCAGCAGCCAAGAGTGGCTAGCGGGACTCAGCGCAGATACGCAGTATTTT. Translated: CASSQEWLAGLSADTQYF.

The V and J genes are TRBV3-1 (or the pseudogene TRBV3-2) and TRBJ1-6, with 7 bases identical to TRBD1. In germline, CDR1 is LGHDT, CDR2 YNNKEL (reference sequence). This CDR3 is built from 14 residues. The J segment lost 10 bases and the V segment lost 1 base, leaving 4 bases of the junction unmatched. The CDR3 region has the DNA TGTGCCAGCAGCCAAGGACAGGGCGCCTCACCCCTCCACTTT. Amino acid sequence: CASSQGQGASPLHF.

This clone was picked up one time. The chain is built from TRBV2 and TRBJ1-3, with no clear D. The CDR3 spans 13 residues. Germline V lookup: CDR1 SNHLY, CDR2 FYNNEI. V lost 5 bases and J lost 0, with 5 bases in between. The CDR3 DNA reads as TGTGCCAGCAGTAGAGGCTCTGGAAACACCATATATTTT. Protein sequence: CASSRGSGNTIYF.

The chain employs TRBV9 and TRBJ2-1; tentative D call: TRBD1 (5 bases). The length of the CDR3 is 17 residues. V lost 0 bases and J lost 0, with 13 bases in between. The germline V gene has CDR1 SGDLS and CDR2 YYNGEE. The CDR3 DNA is TGTGCCAGCAGCGTAGCGTTTAGGACATCCTCCTACAATGAGCAGTTCTTC. It translates to CASSVAFRTSSYNEQFF.

For the CDR3, the DNA is TGTGCCAGCAGTGAGGGGACAGGGACAGATACGCAGTATTTT. Translated: CASSEGTGTDTQYF. This chain joins TRBV2 and TRBJ2-3, with TRBD1 identical over 9 bases. The CDR3 consists of 14 residues. CDR1 is SNHLY, CDR2 FYNNEI, per germline. V dropped 3 bases and J dropped 3; count of bases not matched to a gene: 1.

The chain couples TRBV10-3 to TRBJ2-7; 9 bases are a match to TRBD1. Trimming at V came to 4 bases and at J to 5 bases, leaving 6 bases not matched to a gene. This CDR3 is 14 amino acids long. Germline V gene sequence: CDR1 ENHRY, CDR2 SYGVKD. The CDR3 here is CAISVGDRAHEQYF. In DNA, the CDR3 is TGTGCCATCAGTGTTGGGGACAGGGCTCACGAGCAGTACTTC.

Turning to this clone: The identical CDR3 is also encoded by other nucleotide sequences in the sample. The rearrangement uses TRBV9 and TRBJ2-3; 7 nucleotides line up with TRBD1. With V trimmed by 0 bases and J by 1 base, 2 bases remained unmatched. The germline V gene encodes CDR1 SGDLS and CDR2 YYNGEE. The CDR3 length is 15 residues. The CDR3 is CASSVEGAGTDTQYF. The DNA of the CDR3 is TGTGCCAGCAGCGTAGAGGGGGCCGGCACAGATACGCAGTATTTT.

This clone was detected once. The chain is built from TRBV6-4 and TRBJ2-2, with 8 bases that match TRBD1. V was clipped by 9 bases and J by 5 bases; unmatched bases: 5. This CDR3 is built from 13 residues. Germline lookup yields CDR1 MRHNA and CDR2 SNTAGT. The CDR3 nucleotides are TGTGCCAGTGGGACAGGAGAAACCGGGGAGCTGTTTTTT. Its protein product is CASGTGETGELFF.

The chain combines TRBV7-3 with TRBJ2-6; 8 nucleotides align to TRBD1. J gave up 0 bases and V 4 bases, and 5 bases lay outside the gene matches. Germline CDR1 reads SGHTA; CDR2 reads FQGTGA. This CDR3 region has 17 residues. The CDR3 region has the DNA TGTGCCAGCAGCTGGACAGGGTCCAACTCTGGGGCCAACGTCCTGACTTTC. It encodes CASSWTGSNSGANVLTF.

The chain links TRBV6-2 or TRBV6-3 to TRBJ1-6; tentative D call: TRBD1 (5 bases). The CDR3 spans 16 residues. CDR1 MNHEY and CDR2 SVGEGT come from the germline V gene. The V gene lost 6 bases and the J gene lost 6 bases, with 18 bases spanning the gap. CDR3 residues: CASRPRIRQFNSPLHF. CDR3 in DNA: TGTGCCAGCAGGCCTCGGATTCGACAGTTTAATTCACCCCTCCACTTT.

Only a few counts were recorded for this clone. Other nucleotide sequences in the sample specify the same CDR3. The genes are TRBV18 and TRBJ1-5, with 7 bases aligning to TRBD1. The length of the CDR3 is 13 residues. Germline V gene sequence: CDR1 KGHSH, CDR2 LQKENI. Trimming took 3 bases from V and 4 from J; bases not matched to a gene: 0. The CDR3 protein is CASSPDRNQPQHF. The CDR3 region has the DNA TGTGCCAGCTCACCGGACAGGAATCAGCCCCAGCATTTT. The variable domain in full, with the rest retrieved from reference TRBV18 and TRBJ1-5, is NAGVMQNPRHLVRRRGQEARLRCSPMKGHSHVYWYRQLPEEGLKFMVYLQKENIIDESGMPKERFSAEFPKEGPSILRIQQVVRGDSAAYFCASSPDRNQPQHFGDGTRLSIL.

The V and J genes are TRBV18 and TRBJ1-2; TRBD1 might be the D (6 bases). The CDR3 extends over 15 amino acids. Germline values: CDR1 KGHSH, CDR2 LQKENI. V lost 2 bases and J lost 1, with 11 bases in between. The chain's CDR3 is CASSPNQGRNYGYTF. The CDR3 nucleotides are TGTGCCAGCTCACCAAACCAGGGGCGTAACTATGGCTACACCTTC.

V is TRBV2 and J is TRBJ1-2; D possibly corresponds to TRBD1 (5 bases). This CDR3 contains 15 residues. Deletions cut 6 bases from V and 4 bases from J, with 18 bases between. In germline, CDR1 is SNHLY, CDR2 FYNNEI. The CDR3 nucleotides are TGTGCCAGCAGACAACTGGGGGGTTACGTCTATGGCTACACCTTC. It specifies CASRQLGGYVYGYTF. The entire variable domain, with the rest obtained from reference TRBV2 and TRBJ1-2, is as follows: EPEVTQTPSHQVTQMGQEVILRCVPISNHLYFYWYRQILGQKVEFLVSFYNNEISEKSEIFDDQFSVERPDGSNFTLKIRSTKLEDSAMYFCASRQLGGYVYGYTFGSGTRLTVV.

The J gene is TRBJ1-4, the V gene TRBV10-3; tentatively, D is TRBD1 (5 bases). This CDR3 is 14 amino acids long. Germline values: CDR1 ENHRY, CDR2 SYGVKD. V lost 3 bases, J lost 6 bases, and 11 bases lay in between. CDR3 sequence: CAISESGFDEKLFF. The CDR3 DNA is TGTGCCATCAGTGAATCAGGGTTTGATGAAAAACTGTTTTTT.

The chain employs TRBV30 and TRBJ2-5; 7 nucleotides line up with TRBD2. The V gene's germline CDR1 is GTSNPN and CDR2 SVGIG (reference sequence). V shed 1 base, J shed 5 bases, and the junction held 7 bases outside the gene matches. The CDR3 is made up of 14 amino acids. The CDR3 sequence: CAWSGGGSTETQYF. CDR3 DNA: TGTGCCTGGAGTGGAGGCGGGAGTACTGAGACCCAGTACTTC. The full variable domain, rest sourced from reference TRBV30 and TRBJ2-5, is SQTIHQWPATLVQPVGSPLSLECTVEGTSNPNLYWYRQAAGRGLQLLFYSVGIGQISSEVPQNLSASRPQDRQFILSSKKLLLSDSGFYLCAWSGGGSTETQYFGPGTRLLVL.

This chain joins TRBV6-2 or TRBV6-3 and TRBJ1-2; the match to TRBD1 covers 11 bases. Germline V gives CDR1 MNHEY, CDR2 SVGEGT. The CDR3 length is 17 residues. V dropped 6 bases and J dropped 8; count of bases not matched to a gene: 17. The CDR3 spells CASSPGQGVLLIEGYTF. DNA of the CDR3: TGTGCCAGCAGCCCGGGACAGGGGGTCCTCCTTATTGAGGGCTACACCTTC.

V and J are TRBV30 and TRBJ1-5, with 10 positions matching TRBD1. Germline V gene data show CDR1 as GTSNPN and CDR2 as SVGIG (reference sequence). CDR3 size: 15 residues. The trim removed 3 bases at V and 6 bases at J, leaving 8 bases unmatched. The CDR3 spells CAWSPDRGHGQPQHF. CDR3 sequence (DNA): TGTGCCTGGAGCCCAGACAGGGGGCACGGTCAGCCCCAGCATTTT.